This T cell receptor beta chain was found in a study of shared T cell receptors in the human thymus. TCRdb's table, derived via immunoSEQ multiplex PCR, lists solely in-frame clones and lacks some. The sample includes some 700,000 clones, roughly 88% seen only once; the top ten take about 0.01%. V was shortened by 5 bases and J by 7 bases, with 21 bases between the two germline ends. The CDR3 is 14 amino acids. Germline CDR1 reads SQVTM; CDR2 reads ANQGSEA. These data are also associated with another study on human thymus T cells. That paper notes: Healthy Finnish infants having corrective surgery for congenital heart defects served as donors. Corrective cardiac surgery supplied the resected thymus tissue. V and J genes seemed to be used with bias in thymic and blood repertoires. Related research reported highly overlapping thymic repertoires among unrelated individuals.

Specimen: thymocytes. This receptor was obtained from a boy in the first two years of life with a congenital heart defect. The chain recombines TRBV29-1 with TRBJ2-7; tentative D call: TRBD1 (7 bases). CDR3 in amino acids: CSVQVSGGHFEQYF. In DNA form, the CDR3 reads TGCAGCGTTCAGGTTTCAGGGGGGCATTTTGAGCAGTACTTC.